The rows below give T cell receptor beta chains drawn from one sample of a study of CD8+ T cells in alopecia areata. TCRdb's table, derived via immunoSEQ multiplex PCR, lists solely in-frame clones and lacks some. The table has around 35,000 clones, approximately 54% seen once; the top ten hold more than 1.5%. Sequencing input: CD4+ Tregs sorted from blood. Source of these receptors: a human donor with alopecia areata. The CDR3 runs from the conserved cysteine through the conserved F or W. Each record gives: V gene, CDR3 length, J gene, D gene, CDR3 protein. A D gene is named only where the DNA matches it firmly.

v_gene: TRBV6-6; len: 13; j_gene: .; d_gene: .; CDR3aa: CASRGRRLGEQYF
v_gene: TRBV4-1; len: 14; j_gene: TRBJ2-5; d_gene: TRBD1; CDR3aa: CASSQGQGVETQYF
v_gene: TRBV7-9; len: 16; j_gene: TRBJ1-2; d_gene: TRBD1; CDR3aa: CASQHHTGQGVKGYTF
v_gene: TRBV19; len: 13; j_gene: TRBJ2-5; d_gene: .; CDR3aa: CASSADPGETQYF
v_gene: TRBV7-9; len: 14; j_gene: TRBJ2-7; d_gene: .; CDR3aa: CASSLAGWSYEQYF
v_gene: TRBV6-6; len: 16; j_gene: TRBJ1-2; d_gene: TRBD1; CDR3aa: CASSPLTRQGARGYTF
v_gene: TRBV19; len: 14; j_gene: TRBJ2-3; d_gene: .; CDR3aa: CASSIGGSTDTQYF
v_gene: TRBV7-2; len: 14; j_gene: TRBJ1-2; d_gene: TRBD1; CDR3aa: CASSTPGQGGGYTF
v_gene: TRBV6-5; len: 15; j_gene: TRBJ2-3; d_gene: TRBD1; CDR3aa: CASSRTGDFTDTQYF
v_gene: TRBV5-1; len: 17; j_gene: TRBJ2-2; d_gene: .; CDR3aa: CASSGGSGAGSTGELFF
v_gene: TRBV7-2; len: 17; j_gene: TRBJ2-3; d_gene: TRBD2; CDR3aa: CASSRSGRALRTDTQYF
v_gene: TRBV5-1; len: 14; j_gene: TRBJ2-5; d_gene: .; CDR3aa: CASSLSVGGETQYF
v_gene: TRBV2; len: 15; j_gene: TRBJ2-1; d_gene: .; CDR3aa: CASSEAQRYNNEQFF
v_gene: TRBV30; len: 13; j_gene: TRBJ2-2; d_gene: .; CDR3aa: CALGTKNTGELFF
v_gene: TRBV5-1; len: 14; j_gene: TRBJ2-5; d_gene: TRBD2; CDR3aa: CASKGTRGIETQYF
v_gene: TRBV5-1; len: 15; j_gene: TRBJ2-3; d_gene: .; CDR3aa: CASSLSRHGTDTQYF
v_gene: TRBV15; len: 15; j_gene: TRBJ1-2; d_gene: .; CDR3aa: CATSRDVRGRTGYTF
v_gene: TRBV28; len: 15; j_gene: TRBJ2-1; d_gene: .; CDR3aa: CASSFSGAITDEQFF
v_gene: TRBV2; len: 12; j_gene: TRBJ2-3; d_gene: .; CDR3aa: CASNTGTDTQYF
v_gene: TRBV6-1; len: 14; j_gene: TRBJ1-1; d_gene: .; CDR3aa: CASSPREGLTEAFF
v_gene: TRBV18; len: 12; j_gene: TRBJ2-7; d_gene: .; CDR3aa: CASSLTDYEQYF
v_gene: TRBV4-1; len: 15; j_gene: TRBJ2-7; d_gene: TRBD1; CDR3aa: CASSQDGTGGYEQYF
v_gene: TRBV5-4; len: 14; j_gene: TRBJ2-3; d_gene: .; CDR3aa: CASSPMDSRDTQYF
v_gene: TRBV5-1; len: 16; j_gene: TRBJ2-1; d_gene: TRBD2; CDR3aa: CASSSGLAGVSYEQFF